A single T cell receptor beta chain is shown here with its context. This CDR3 contains 15 residues. Per germline, CDR1 ENHRY and CDR2 SYGVKD. V was clipped by 10 bases and J by 4 bases; unmatched bases: 11. The method was immunoSEQ multiplex PCR; TCRdb's version includes in-frame clones alone and lacks a portion of them. The sample records roughly 27,000 clones, more than 70% being singletons. This specimen comes from a study of T cell changes during pregnancy in multiple sclerosis. The V and J genes are TRBV10-3 and TRBJ2-5, with 11 bases lining up with TRBD2. This clonotype was sampled from a female donor with multiple sclerosis, enrolled in a pregnancy study. Sequenced here: CD8+ T cells from peripheral blood mononuclear cells, sampled in the second trimester of pregnancy. CDR3 residues: CATLPSGGFIETQYF. CDR3 sequence (DNA): TGTGCCACCCTTCCTAGCGGGGGGTTCATAGAGACCCAGTACTTC.